One and the same sample provided the 24 T cell receptor beta chains below, sequenced in a study of cytomegalovirus exposure and HLA in healthy donors. PCR employed 60 Vbeta and 13 Jbeta primers. Sequenced by immunoSEQ multiplex PCR; TCRdb stores in-frame clones only, minus some. The sample features approximately 150,000 clones, with under 2% in its top ten. The sample taken for sequencing was PBMCs. Receptors originate from a middle-aged woman in good health and CMV-seronegative.

The rearrangement links TRBV18 to TRBJ2-1; 8 positions match TRBD1. Trimming removed 3 bases from V and 7 bases from J; junction bases left unmatched: 2. CDR3 length: 13 residues. The V gene's germline CDR1 is KGHSH and CDR2 LQKENI. The CDR3 is CASSPGQANEQFF. CDR3 coding DNA: TGTGCCAGCTCACCGGGACAGGCGAATGAGCAGTTCTTC.

The chain joins TRBV5-1 to TRBJ1-3, with 7 nucleotides matching TRBD1. Per germline, CDR1 SGHRS and CDR2 YFSETQ. V shed 3 bases and J 3 bases; nucleotides not matched to a gene: 3. CDR3 length: 14 amino acids. The CDR3 DNA reads as TGCGCCAGCAGCTCCGGACAGGATGGAAACACCATATATTTT. This gives the protein CASSSGQDGNTIYF.

The chain joins TRBV15 to TRBJ1-3; 7 nucleotides line up with TRBD1. The CDR3 length is 15 residues. Per germline, CDR1 LNHNV and CDR2 YYDKDF (reference sequence). The V segment lost 4 bases and the J segment 0 bases; nucleotides outside the gene matches: 3. The CDR3 DNA reads as TGTGCCACCAGCACGAGACAGGGCTCTGGAAACACCATATATTTT. It is translated as CATSTRQGSGNTIYF.

The rearrangement uses TRBV2 and TRBJ1-5; D possibly corresponds to TRBD1 (5 bases). The CDR3 extends over 13 amino acids. Germline V gives CDR1 SNHLY, CDR2 FYNNEI. With 8 bases removed from V and 5 bases from J, the gap between germline ends came to 13 bases. The CDR3 DNA sequence: TGTGCCAGCGTCTACAGGACCGATCAGCCCCAGCATTTT. Protein sequence: CASVYRTDQPQHF.

The chain has TRBV6-1 and TRBJ2-7; D may be TRBD1 (5 bases). V was shortened by 8 bases and J by 7 bases, with 24 bases between the two germline ends. The length of the CDR3 is 15 residues. Per the germline V gene, CDR1 is MNHNS and CDR2 is SASEGT. Here the CDR3 DNA reads TGTGCCAGCCTCCCCAGGGTTGCCATCCCCTGGGAGCAGTACTTC. This translates into CASLPRVAIPWEQYF.

The CDR3 DNA sequence: TGTGCCAGCTCGACTAGGGCAGATACGCAGTATTTT. Amino acid sequence: CASSTRADTQYF. The chain links TRBV18 to TRBJ2-3; possibly TRBD2 for D (6 bases). The germline V gene has CDR1 KGHSH and CDR2 LQKENI. Between the trimmed V and J ends, which lost 6 bases and 4 bases, there was a span of 8 bases. The CDR3 is 12 residues long.

The chain joins TRBV19 to TRBJ1-6, with TRBD1 identical over 7 bases. J lost 4 bases, V lost 0 bases, and 3 bases had no gene match. The V gene's germline CDR1 is LNHDA and CDR2 SQIVND (reference sequence). The length of the CDR3 is 16 residues. CDR3 amino acids: CASSIEVGQYNSPLHF. The DNA of the CDR3 is TGTGCCAGTAGTATAGAGGTGGGACAGTATAATTCACCCCTCCACTTT. Together with reference TRBV19 and TRBJ1-6, the CDR3 gives the full variable domain: DGGITQSPKYLFRKEGQNVTLSCEQNLNHDAMYWYRQDPGQGLRLIYYSQIVNDFQKGDIAEGYSVSREKKESFPLTVTSAQKNPTAFYLCASSIEVGQYNSPLHFGNGTRLTVT.

In the case of this clone: At one boundary the junction diverges from the germline segment, which might be a read error. The rearrangement links TRBV5-8 to TRBJ1-2; D unresolved. The V gene's germline CDR1 is SGHTS and CDR2 YDEGEE. The CDR3 is 9 residues long. In nucleotides, the CDR3 is TGTGCCAGCAGCTCCCTCAGTAACTTC. Its protein is CASSSLSNF.

The chain links TRBV7-2 to TRBJ2-2, with D uncertain. The V gene's germline CDR1 is SGHTA and CDR2 FQGNSA. The length of the CDR3 is 15 residues. The germline V and J ends were trimmed by 6 bases and 1 base, with 12 bases remaining between them. In DNA form, the CDR3 reads TGTGCCAGCAGACTTGGTATTATGAACACCGGGGAGCTGTTTTTT. Protein: CASRLGIMNTGELFF.

The CDR3 DNA follows: TGCGCCAGCAGCCCGAGGGGGAACACAGATACGCAGTATTTT. Protein sequence: CASSPRGNTDTQYF. The V gene is TRBV5-1, the J gene TRBJ2-3; perhaps TRBD1 as D (6 bases). The germline gives CDR1 SGHRS, CDR2 YFSETQ. The CDR3 is 14 amino acids. V shed 4 bases and J shed 2 bases, with 11 bases lying between them.

The chain employs TRBV27 and TRBJ1-2; D remains ambiguous. The CDR3 consists of 17 residues. Germline V gene lookup returns CDR1 MNHEY and CDR2 SMNVEV (reference sequence). Trimming removed 0 bases at V and 0 bases at J, with 14 bases between. The CDR3 loop reads CASSLSHGRGANYGYTF. As DNA, the CDR3 is TGTGCCAGCAGTTTATCTCACGGACGGGGAGCTAACTATGGCTACACCTTC.

V is TRBV5-1 and J is TRBJ2-3; possibly TRBD2 for D (6 bases). Deletions cut 4 bases from V and 2 bases from J, with 11 bases between. CDR3 size: 14 residues. Germline-derived CDR1 and CDR2 are SGHRS and YFSETQ. The CDR3 nucleotides are TGCGCCAGCAGCGGGACTCGATACACAGATACGCAGTATTTT. This encodes CASSGTRYTDTQYF.

This sequence joins TRBV5-5 and TRBJ1-6; no reliable D call. Deletions cut 0 bases from V and 0 bases from J, with 10 bases between. The V gene's germline CDR1 is SGHKS and CDR2 YYEKEE (reference sequence). The CDR3 is made up of 17 amino acids. The CDR3 here is CASSLEERSSYNSPLHF. DNA of the CDR3: TGTGCCAGCAGCTTGGAGGAGCGAAGCTCCTATAATTCACCCCTCCACTTT.

The rearrangement links TRBV5-1 to TRBJ1-1, with 7 positions matching TRBD1. The CDR3 totals 14 residues. The trim removed 1 base at V and 1 base at J, leaving 1 base unmatched. CDR1 and CDR2 (germline): SGHRS, YFSETQ. CDR3 coding DNA: TGCGCCAGCAGCTTGCGGACAGGGAACACTGAAGCTTTCTTT. Protein sequence: CASSLRTGNTEAFF.

The chain is built from TRBV18 and TRBJ2-7; a weak D match, TRBD1 (5 bases). The germline V and J ends were trimmed by 3 bases and 1 base, with 10 bases remaining between them. The germline CDR1 and CDR2 sequences are KGHSH and LQKENI. The CDR3 is 14 residues long. The DNA of the CDR3 is TGTGCCAGCTCACCTGGGGCCACATCCTACGAGCAGTACGTC. Encoded protein: CASSPGATSYEQYV.

This sequence joins TRBV10-3 and TRBJ1-5, with D hard to call. Deletions cut 4 bases from V and 9 bases from J, with 10 bases between. The CDR3 has 12 amino acids. The germline CDR1 and CDR2 sequences are ENHRY and SYGVKD. CDR3 sequence reads: CAISALEGPQHF. Here the CDR3 DNA reads TGTGCCATCAGTGCCCTCGAGGGGCCCCAGCATTTT.

The chain joins TRBV6-5 to TRBJ2-2, with D possibly being TRBD2 (6 bases). Trimming removed 4 bases from V and 9 bases from J, with 12 bases in between. CDR1 is MNHEY, CDR2 SVGAGI, per germline. The CDR3 spans 13 residues. As DNA, the CDR3 is TGTGCCAGCAGTTTCGGGAGTAGCCGGGAGCTGTTTTTT. Protein product: CASSFGSSRELFF.

V usage is TRBV10-3 and J usage is TRBJ1-2; 11 bases are a match to TRBD1. V lost 4 bases, J lost 4 bases, and 14 bases stayed unmatched. The CDR3 extends over 18 amino acids. Germline V gene data show CDR1 as ENHRY and CDR2 as SYGVKD. The CDR3 protein is CAISGVGDRGSSSYGYTF. DNA for the CDR3: TGTGCCATCAGTGGAGTCGGGGACAGGGGGTCAAGTAGCTATGGCTACACCTTC.

The chain carries TRBV20-1 and TRBJ1-2; the D gene is possibly TRBD1 (5 bases). The length of the CDR3 is 10 residues. Germline CDR1 is DFQATT and CDR2 is SNEGSKA (reference sequence). The V gene lost 7 bases and the J gene lost 11 bases, with 14 bases spanning the gap. The CDR3 DNA sequence: TGCAGTGGCAGGGTGGGAACGTACACCTTC. The encoded protein is CSGRVGTYTF.

The rearrangement uses TRBV7-9 and TRBJ2-1; D not certain. The CDR3 is 13 residues long. The germline CDR1 and CDR2 sequences are SEHNR and FQNEAQ (reference sequence). Trimming shortened V by 4 bases and J by 3 bases, and 7 bases separated the two germline ends. In nucleotides, the CDR3 is TGTGCCAGCAGCTCCCCCGGCTACAATGAGCAGTTCTTC. As protein: CASSSPGYNEQFF.

The genes are TRBV6-1 and TRBJ2-5, with a possible D match to TRBD2 (6 bases). The DNA end favors TRBJ2-7, so the J call may be wrong. The germline V gene has CDR1 MNHNS and CDR2 SASEGT. The CDR3 consists of 14 residues. The CDR3 nucleotides are TGTGCCAGCAGTGGGAGGGGCACAACCTACGAGCAGTACTTC. Its protein is CASSGRGTTYEQYF.

The chain couples TRBV6-5 to TRBJ1-5; D not resolved. V was shortened by 7 bases and J by 5 bases, with 15 bases between the two germline ends. The CDR3 is 14 residues long. Germline V gene data show CDR1 as MNHEY and CDR2 as SVGAGI. CDR3 loop: CASTPRGGDQPQHF. CDR3 nucleotides: TGTGCCAGCACCCCACGGGGTGGGGATCAGCCCCAGCATTTT.

This chain uses TRBV19 with TRBJ2-3, with TRBD1 matching over 8 bases. The CDR3 covers 17 residues. Germline CDR1 reads LNHDA; CDR2 reads SQIVND (reference sequence). J was trimmed by 3 bases and V by 0 bases; bases with no gene match: 8. CDR3 coding DNA: TGTGCCAGTAGTATAGAAGGGACAGGAAGGGGGACAGATACGCAGTATTTT. It yields the protein CASSIEGTGRGTDTQYF.

The chain links TRBV10-3 to TRBJ2-2; D might be TRBD1 (6 bases). V lost 7 bases to trimming and J lost 0 bases, with 9 bases between them. CDR3 size: 14 residues. Germline CDR1 reads ENHRY; CDR2 reads SYGVKD. The CDR3 loop reads CAIIGTPNTGELFF. In DNA, the CDR3 is TGTGCCATCATTGGGACACCGAACACCGGGGAGCTGTTTTTT.